This T cell receptor (beta chain) was retrieved from a study of blood T cell repertoires in COVID-19. The overall study: The origin of the acute and convalescent COVID-19 samples was the United States, Italy and Spain. PBMCs, B-cell-depleted T cells, or T cells were the source of the cDNA or gDNA that made up the material.

Followed longitudinally, the Seattle patients had been enrolled during active infection. CDR3 length equals 14 residues. Trimming removed 6 bases from V and 5 bases from J, with 14 bases in between. Germline values: CDR1 SNHLY, CDR2 FYNNEI. In the original processing: Reference gene primer amplification in the assay estimated nucleated cell counts. Sequenced by immunoSEQ multiplex PCR; TCRdb stores in-frame clones only, minus some. Clone size and the V and J calls come from that table; the DNA yielded D and trimming. The data contain 150,000 to 200,000 clones, roughly three quarters of them singletons.

The sequenced sample consisted of peripheral blood. The sequence derives from a woman aged 80 or over with COVID-19, enrolled during active disease. The chain uses TRBV2 and TRBJ1-5; maybe TRBD1 (6 bases). CDR3 nucleotide sequence: TGTGCCAGCAGGTCGGACGGGGGGCATCAGCCCCAGCATTTT. The encoded protein is CASRSDGGHQPQHF.